The 14 T cell receptor delta chains below were found in one sample sequenced in a study of Vδ1+ human thymocytes. Findings and limits, study-wide: Thymic TRG and TRD repertoires appeared highly polyclonal.

Extracted RNA was reverse transcribed into cDNA. The CDR3 regions were amplified by multiplex PCR from V-gene primers to a constant-region primer. TCRdb re-called clones from the multiplex PCR reads using CATT. The sample includes tens of thousands of delta-chain clones, roughly 15% seen only once; the top ten take about 0.38%. No antigen is known for these receptors. Sequenced: Vdelta1+ gamma-delta thymocytes from the thymus. Subset given: FACS-sorted CD3+ TCRalphabeta- TCRVdelta1+ TCRVdelta2- thymocytes. These receptors were taken from a girl under two years old who had congenital heart surgery.

This clone was found a few times. The chain carries TRDV1 and TRDJ1; no clear D. CDR1 and CDR2 (germline): TSWWSYY, QGS. This CDR3 has 21 amino acids. The ends were cut back, 3 bases at V and 3 bases at J, with 32 bases in the middle. The CDR3 nucleotides are TGTGCTCTTGGGGACAATTTTTCCCCGGCGTGCCCCGGGAGAGGTTCCGATAAACTCATCTTT. Its protein product is CALGDNFSPACPGRGSDKLIF.

The chain carries TRDV1 and TRDJ1; 8 bases fit TRDD3. CDR1 and CDR2 (germline): TSWWSYY, QGS. Losses at the gene ends were 8 bases for V and 0 bases for J; bases not matched to a gene: 23. The CDR3 covers 20 residues. The CDR3 DNA reads TGTGCTCTTCTTCTTCCCCTCCGTACTGGGGGTGCACCTGACACCGATAAACTCATCTTT. This translates into CALLLPLRTGGAPDTDKLIF.

The J gene is TRDJ1, the V gene TRDV1, with D unresolved. Germline V lookup: CDR1 TSWWSYY, CDR2 QGS. This CDR3 is built from 15 residues. Trimming cost V 4 bases and J 8 bases, with 20 bases left between them. Here the CDR3 reads CALGGTGGPPTKLIF. CDR3 coding DNA: TGTGCTCTTGGGGGAACGGGTGGTCCACCAACCAAACTCATCTTT.

The rearrangement links TRDV1 to TRDJ1; 13 bases are shared with TRDD3. Trimming took 0 bases from V and 0 from J; bases not matched to a gene: 16. CDR1 is TSWWSYY and CDR2 is QGS in the germline V gene. There are 22 residues in the CDR3. The CDR3 loop reads CALGELVVPYWGIRGDTDKLIF. DNA of the CDR3: TGTGCTCTTGGGGAACTAGTGGTCCCGTACTGGGGGATACGAGGGGACACCGATAAACTCATCTTT.

This rearrangement joins TRDV1 to TRDJ1; 9 bases are a match to TRDD3. The germline gives CDR1 TSWWSYY, CDR2 QGS. The CDR3 length is 20 residues. J lost 0 bases, V lost 4 bases, and 18 bases had no gene match. In DNA form, the CDR3 reads TGTGCTCTTGGGGGACCACTATGGGGGGATACTTTCCCTTACACCGATAAACTCATCTTT. It encodes CALGGPLWGDTFPYTDKLIF.

The rearrangement uses TRDV2 and TRDJ3, with TRDD3 matching over 13 bases. This CDR3 has 24 amino acids. Germline V gene data show CDR1 as GEAIGNYY and CDR2 as EKD. Trimming removed 1 base from V and 5 bases from J; junction bases left unmatched: 22. The CDR3 region is CACDTGPWDGYWGIRPRDTRQMFF. CDR3 nucleotides: TGTGCCTGTGACACTGGACCCTGGGATGGGTACTGGGGGATACGCCCCCGGGACACCCGACAGATGTTTTTC.

The gene calls are TRDV1 and TRDJ1; the D gene is possibly TRDD3 (6 bases). Between the trimmed V and J ends, which lost 2 bases and 0 bases, there was a span of 13 bases. CDR3 length: 16 residues. The germline V gene encodes CDR1 TSWWSYY and CDR2 QGS. The CDR3 sequence: CALGEGGKGHTDKLIF. CDR3 DNA: TGTGCTCTTGGGGAAGGGGGGAAAGGGCACACCGATAAACTCATCTTT.

Only a few counts were recorded for this clone. The chain uses TRDV1 and TRDJ1; 7 bases align to TRDD3. The CDR3 has 17 amino acids. CDR1 TSWWSYY and CDR2 QGS come from the germline V gene. V was pared by 4 bases and J by 7 bases, with 18 bases of the junction left unmatched. CDR3 sequence reads: CALGALPTLGRAGKLIF. CDR3 DNA: TGTGCTCTTGGGGCTCTTCCAACACTGGGGCGAGCCGGTAAACTCATCTTT.

The chain is built from TRDV1 and TRDJ1, with 13 positions matching TRDD3. The CDR3 spans 17 residues. Unmatched junction bases numbered 11, after V lost 2 bases and J lost 8 bases. Germline values: CDR1 TSWWSYY, CDR2 QGS. CDR3 loop: CALGEAHYWGIRGKLIF. CDR3 DNA sequence: TGTGCTCTTGGGGAAGCTCATTACTGGGGGATACGCGGGAAACTCATCTTT.

A word on this clone: This may be a read error: a much more frequent sequence differs by one nucleotide. This chain joins TRDV2 and TRDJ1, with 10 bases aligning to TRDD3. CDR1 is GEAIGNYY and CDR2 is EKD in the germline V gene. V gave up 1 base and J gave up 0 bases; unmatched junction bases: 7. The CDR3 has 17 amino acids. The CDR3 loop reads CACDTGTGGSHTDKLIF. CDR3 coding DNA: TGTGCCTGTGACACTGGTACTGGGGGATCCCACACCGATAAACTCATCTTT.

In its sample, this clone was seen a few times. The junction does not match germline at one end; this may be a read error. The chain is built from TRDV1 and TRDJ1; 12 bases line up with TRDD3. Germline assignment: CDR1 TSWWSYY and CDR2 QGS. The CDR3 is 23 amino acids. The DNA for the CDR3 is TGTGCTCCTGGGGAACTCGGTATCTTCCCAAACTACTGGGGGATACAGTCCGACGATAAACTCATCTTT. As protein: CAPGELGIFPNYWGIQSDDKLIF.

This clone was recorded a few times. J is TRDJ1 and V is TRDV1; TRDD3 matches at 11 bases. Germline V gene lookup returns CDR1 TSWWSYY and CDR2 QGS. This CDR3 spans 23 amino acids. V lost 0 bases and J lost 2; bases outside the gene matches: 23. DNA for the CDR3: TGTGCTCTTGGGGAACTTATTCCTTCCTCGTACTGGGGGATAAATCGTAGAACCGATAAACTCATCTTT. Translating gives CALGELIPSSYWGINRRTDKLIF.

This rearrangement joins TRDV1 to TRDJ1; the D is unclear. Germline CDR1 and CDR2: TSWWSYY and QGS. The CDR3 runs to 17 residues. Trimming took 0 bases from V and 10 from J, leaving 24 bases between them. The CDR3 DNA follows: TGTGCTCTTGGGGAACTGGAATTTGCTATCCCCCCCAGTCGACTCATCTTT. This gives the protein CALGELEFAIPPSRLIF.

The sample holds a few counts of this clone. The rearrangement joins TRDV1 to TRDJ1; the D call may be TRDD2 or TRDD3 (9 bases each). Trimming cost V 1 base and J 2 bases, with 23 bases left between them. The CDR3 runs to 19 residues. Germline V lookup: CDR1 TSWWSYY, CDR2 QGS. In nucleotides, the CDR3 is TGTGCTCTTGGGGAACCTCCTTCCTACGGGGGATACTCTACCGATAAACTCATCTTT. Translating gives CALGEPPSYGGYSTDKLIF.